The rows below give T cell receptor beta chains drawn from one sample of a study of T cell responses to AZD1222 COVID-19 vaccine. Clones were sequenced by immunoSEQ multiplex PCR, and TCRdb holds only the in-frame ones, with some missing. The data hold more than 120,000 clones, with around 90% observed a single time. Here the sequenced sample was peripheral blood, taken 28 days after the second AZD1222 dose. The receptors originated from an adult who received the AZD1222 COVID-19 vaccine. Each CDR3 is given with its conserved first and last residue. For some rows the clone size is stated as once, few or many, or as a class when expanded; others skip it.

size: -; J: TRBJ1-2; V: TRBV5-4; CDR3: CASRDTDHYVRVGYTF
size: -; J: TRBJ1-2; V: TRBV4-2; CDR3: CASSQAPPGQGSYGYTF
size: -; J: TRBJ1-2; V: TRBV7-8; CDR3: CASSWTGRDGYTF
size: once; J: TRBJ2-2; V: TRBV10-1; CDR3: CASRDENTGELFF
size: -; J: TRBJ1-1; V: TRBV28; CDR3: CASSQGQGSREAFF
size: once; J: TRBJ1-2; V: TRBV3-1/TRBV3-2; CDR3: CASSQERGYTF
size: -; J: TRBJ1-5; V: TRBV19; CDR3: CARQPGQGGGNQPQHF
size: -; J: TRBJ1-2; V: TRBV11-2; CDR3: CASSLDPEYGYTF
size: -; J: TRBJ2-7; V: TRBV30; CDR3: CAWTLGLAGAYEQYF
size: -; J: TRBJ1-1; V: TRBV5-6; CDR3: CASSLEGTREAFF
size: -; J: TRBJ1-6; V: TRBV5-1; CDR3: CASSFSGQSSYNSPLHF
size: -; J: TRBJ2-2; V: TRBV5-1; CDR3: CASSLGPGEANTGELFF
size: -; J: TRBJ2-5; V: TRBV10-1; CDR3: CASSESAGPGETQYF
size: -; J: TRBJ1-2; V: TRBV6-5; CDR3: CASTEGGYTF
size: -; J: TRBJ1-5; V: TRBV5-4; CDR3: CASSLVGQPQHF
size: -; J: TRBJ1-2; V: TRBV15; CDR3: CATSFRQLYGYTF
size: -; J: TRBJ1-5; V: TRBV5-4; CDR3: CASSFSGSNQPQHF
size: -; J: TRBJ1-1; V: TRBV11-2; CDR3: CASSPRTEAFF
size: -; J: TRBJ1-5; V: TRBV6-5; CDR3: CASSSGQSPNQPQHF
size: -; J: TRBJ1-5; V: TRBV19; CDR3: CASSIKSDSNQPQHF
size: -; J: TRBJ2-1; V: TRBV5-1; CDR3: CASSPTSGSSYNEQFF
size: -; J: TRBJ1-2; V: TRBV10-2; CDR3: CASSMETGSGYTF
size: -; J: TRBJ1-2; V: TRBV6-5; CDR3: CASSSWDTLSLDGYTF
size: -; J: TRBJ1-4; V: TRBV18; CDR3: CASSPPDRAEKLFF
size: -; J: TRBJ1-1; V: TRBV7-9; CDR3: CASSLETFTEAFF
size: -; J: TRBJ2-1; V: TRBV29-1; CDR3: CSVEYSTSAFYNEQFF
size: -; J: TRBJ1-2; V: TRBV27; CDR3: CASSLGGTYGYTF
size: -; J: TRBJ2-7; V: TRBV10-3; CDR3: CAISESTGTSGSYEQYF
size: few; J: TRBJ2-1; V: TRBV19; CDR3: CASSNPGTDYNEQFF
size: once; J: TRBJ1-2; V: TRBV11-3; CDR3: CASSLGDAGIGYTF
size: -; J: TRBJ1-4; V: TRBV2; CDR3: CASSEIGTGADEKLFF
size: -; J: TRBJ2-2; V: TRBV9; CDR3: CASSVVGWGVGELFF
size: -; J: TRBJ1-1; V: TRBV15; CDR3: CATSRDHGRMNTEAFF
size: -; J: TRBJ1-5; V: TRBV28; CDR3: CATHPPGAGNQPQHF
size: many; J: TRBJ2-7; V: TRBV9; CDR3: CASSVGGSDYEQYF
size: -; J: TRBJ1-6; V: TRBV5-4; CDR3: CASSLALTGQSNSPLHF
size: -; J: TRBJ2-7; V: TRBV18; CDR3: CASSGIGSGEQYF
size: -; J: TRBJ2-1; V: TRBV10-3; CDR3: CAISEPLLAGGYNEQFF
size: -; J: TRBJ2-1; V: TRBV6-4; CDR3: CASSDGTSGNEQFF
size: -; J: TRBJ1-4; V: TRBV4-3; CDR3: CASSQGGTGGSTNEKLFF
size: once; J: TRBJ2-3; V: TRBV7-9; CDR3: CASSLGISGSTDTQYF